These 2 T cell receptor beta chains came from one sample sequenced in a study of shared clonotypes between healthy human individuals. The protocol was immunoSEQ multiplex PCR, while the TCRdb copy is restricted to in-frame clones and leaves out a portion. The table has fewer than 1.4 million clones, around 78% seen once. Sequencing was carried out using memory CD4+ T cells from PBMCs. Subset described: CD45RA-negative fraction. The receptors were gathered from a man younger than 35 in good health. Some clones in this sample may be carry-over from other donors' samples.

The chain couples TRBV28 to TRBJ2-3; TRBD2 agrees at 7 bases. V lost 3 bases, J lost 6 bases, and 9 bases stayed unmatched. Germline V lookup: CDR1 MDHEN, CDR2 SYDVKM. The CDR3 consists of 15 residues. In DNA form, the CDR3 reads TGTGCCAGCAGTTTCCGGGGGGAGGGCGGCGATACGCAGTATTTT. Residues: CASSFRGEGGDTQYF.

The chain employs TRBV11-2 and TRBJ2-1; possible D gene TRBD2, 6 bases. Germline CDR1 SGHAT, CDR2 FQNNGV. V was trimmed by 0 bases and J by 16 bases, leaving 19 bases between them. This CDR3 is built from 14 residues. CDR3 DNA: TGTGCCAGCAGCTTAGACGCACCCGGCGGACTACAATTCTTC. As protein: CASSLDAPGGLQFF.